Reported below is one T cell receptor beta chain. No cognate antigen has been identified for it. There are no base qualities to consult, and no much larger clone falls within one base. CDR1 MGHRA and CDR2 YSYEKL are derived from the germline V gene. The V and J ends are trimmed by 0 bases and 8 bases, leaving 13 bases between them. Including cysteine and phenylalanine, the CDR3 has 14 amino acids. Only the CDR3 region is kept as DNA, spanning 42 bases read in frame from base 1. The library was made by the immunoSEQ multiplex PCR assay. TCRdb's version of the immuneACCESS table is confined to in-frame rearrangements and falls short of the full clone set. An unresolved V gene accounts for under half of the shortfall where checked; the remainder is of unknown origin. Recorded for this sample are some 15,000 clones; 70% of them occurred a single time. The top ten clonotypes cover around 26% of the sample.

The sample belongs to a study of T cells after somatic rescue of genetic block (dated by TCRdb to 2020 to 2022). Concerning the study at large: What the study looked at was long-term robustness, specifically in a T-cell system that came about through somatic rescue of a genetic block in T-cell development.

This sequence was found in a man aged 18 to 29. The V gene is TRBV4-1 and the J gene is TRBJ1-2; no confident D gene assignment can be made. What was sequenced was peripheral blood mononuclear cells (PBMCs). In nucleotide form, the sequence is TGCGCCAGCAGCCAAGATAGAACAGTCTGGGGCTACACCTTC. Protein translation: CASSQDRTVWGYTF.